Following are 19 T cell receptor beta chains from one sample sequenced in a study of cytomegalovirus exposure and HLA in healthy donors. Primers included in the PCR were 60 Vbeta and 13 Jbeta primers. Generated by immunoSEQ multiplex PCR, the TCRdb table keeps only in-frame clones and is missing some. Here the sample spans about 94,000 clones, 77% being singletons. The sequencing sample was made of PBMCs. The receptors originated from a man aged 25 to 40 in good health and CMV-seronegative.

This clone was seen a handful of times. This chain connects TRBV28 to TRBJ2-7, with 7 bases identical to TRBD1. CDR3 length equals 14 residues. Trimming cost V 4 bases and J 4 bases; bases outside gene matches: 7. In germline, CDR1 is MDHEN, CDR2 SYDVKM. The CDR3 here is CASSSPGQNYEQYF. CDR3 DNA sequence: TGTGCCAGCAGTTCCCCGGGACAGAATTACGAGCAGTACTTC.

There are a few counts of this clone. The CDR3 region is CASSQDSSELKRYNEQFF. Written as DNA, the CDR3 is TGCGCCAGCAGCCAAGATTCCTCGGAACTAAAACGTTACAATGAGCAGTTCTTC. The chain links TRBV4-3 to TRBJ2-1, with unresolved D. The CDR3 is made up of 18 amino acids. Germline V gene sequence: CDR1 LGHNA, CDR2 YSLEER. Trimming stripped 0 bases from V and 4 bases from J, with 19 bases between.

The chain links TRBV5-6 to TRBJ1-2; D call uncertain. The CDR3 is made up of 17 amino acids. The germline V gene has CDR1 SGHDT and CDR2 YYEEEE. V lost 0 bases, J lost 0 bases, and 15 bases lay in between. The CDR3 sequence: CASSLGSAGPANYGYTF. DNA of the CDR3: TGTGCCAGCAGCTTGGGCTCGGCAGGCCCCGCTAACTATGGCTACACCTTC.

The DNA of the CDR3 is TGTGCCAGTAGTATTTCGGCAGGGGTTTATCAGCCCCAGCATTTT. Protein sequence: CASSISAGVYQPQHF. This rearrangement joins TRBV19 to TRBJ1-5, with D tentatively TRBD1 (6 bases). The length of the CDR3 is 15 residues. Germline-derived CDR1 and CDR2 are LNHDA and SQIVND (reference sequence). V lost 3 bases to trimming and J lost 5 bases, with 14 bases between them.

The rearrangement links TRBV7-2 to TRBJ2-2; D remains unclear. This CDR3 is built from 14 residues. Germline CDR1 reads SGHTA; CDR2 reads FQGNSA. The V end lost 8 bases, the J end lost 7 bases, and 17 bases lay between the germline ends. CDR3 region: CASQRSSSGGELFF. In DNA, the CDR3 is TGTGCCAGCCAACGCAGCTCCTCGGGCGGGGAGCTGTTTTTT.

The chain uses TRBV6-5 and TRBJ1-1; D uncertain. The CDR3 consists of 15 residues. V dropped 0 bases and J dropped 2 bases, with 10 bases sitting between them. Germline CDR1 is MNHEY and CDR2 is SVGAGI. The CDR3 sequence is CASSYSLASNTEAFF. As DNA, the CDR3 is TGTGCCAGCAGTTACTCCTTGGCTAGTAACACTGAAGCTTTCTTT.

The gene calls are TRBV25-1 and TRBJ2-5; D might be TRBD1 (5 bases). The CDR3 has 14 residues. CDR1 and CDR2 from the germline V gene are MGHDK and SYGVNS. Trimming took off 4 bases at V and 11 bases at J, with 20 bases between the two ends. The CDR3 loop reads CASSGTEPSGMQYF. DNA of the CDR3: TGTGCCAGCAGTGGTACGGAACCGTCAGGGATGCAGTACTTC.

J is TRBJ2-2 and V is TRBV14; tentative D call: TRBD1 (5 bases). The V gene's germline CDR1 is SGHDN and CDR2 FVKESK. This CDR3 is built from 17 residues. Trimming removed 1 base from V and 5 bases from J, with 17 bases in between. The CDR3 DNA reads TGTGCCAGCAGCCAAGTGCGAGGTGCAGGGTCAACCGGGGAGCTGTTTTTT. The encoded protein is CASSQVRGAGSTGELFF.

The CDR3 reads CASRPLDRGRHEQYF. In nucleotides, the CDR3 is TGTGCCAGCCGGCCGCTGGACAGGGGGAGGCACGAGCAGTACTTC. The chain combines TRBV28 with TRBJ2-7, with TRBD1 matching over 10 bases. V shed 8 bases and J 5 bases; nucleotides not matched to a gene: 12. Germline values: CDR1 MDHEN, CDR2 SYDVKM. This CDR3 contains 15 residues.

CDR3 DNA sequence: TGTGCCAGCAGCAACCAACAGGGATCCTACGAGCAGTACTTC. Its protein product is CASSNQQGSYEQYF. The chain couples TRBV5-5 to TRBJ2-7; D perhaps matches TRBD1 (6 bases). The CDR3 sequence is 14 residues long. The germline V gene encodes CDR1 SGHKS and CDR2 YYEKEE (reference sequence). Trimming removed 4 bases from V and 1 base from J, with 12 bases in between.

The V and J genes are TRBV19 and TRBJ2-6, with D unresolved. V lost 5 bases to trimming and J lost 0 bases, with 14 bases between them. The germline CDR1 and CDR2 sequences are LNHDA and SQIVND (reference sequence). The CDR3 is made up of 17 amino acids. CDR3 nucleotides: TGTGCCAGTAGTCCGTACGAAACAAACTCTGGGGCCAACGTCCTGACTTTC. This sequence encodes CASSPYETNSGANVLTF.

V and J are TRBV6-1 and TRBJ2-7; a possible D gene is TRBD1 (5 bases). Trimming removed 2 bases at V and 3 bases at J, with 8 bases between. The CDR3 extends over 13 amino acids. Germline V gives CDR1 MNHNS, CDR2 SASEGT. CDR3: CASSEIRVYEQYF. Written as DNA, the CDR3 is TGTGCCAGCAGTGAAATCAGGGTCTACGAGCAGTACTTC.

V usage is TRBV6-1 and J usage is TRBJ1-5; no clear D. This CDR3 has 14 residues. Germline loops: CDR1 MNHNS, CDR2 SASEGT. The V end was cut by 1 base, the J end by 4 bases, with 8 bases between. The DNA of the CDR3 is TGTGCCAGCAGTGAAGTGAGGGCGAATCAGCCCCAGCATTTT. It translates to CASSEVRANQPQHF.

Comments on this clone: One end of the junction fails to match germline, which may point to a read error. The chain combines TRBV29-1 with TRBJ1-2, with 9 bases lining up with TRBD1. The V gene's germline CDR1 is SQVTM and CDR2 ANQGSEA. There are 15 residues in the CDR3. As DNA, the CDR3 is TGCAGCGTTGATGCGGGAACAGGGGGCTTCTATCGCTACACCTTC. It is translated as CSVDAGTGGFYRYTF.

The V call is TRBV7-6, the J call TRBJ2-6; no reliable D call. The CDR3 contains 19 residues. Germline loops: CDR1 SGHVS, CDR2 FNYEAQ. Between the trimmed V and J ends, which lost 2 bases and 0 bases, there was a span of 17 bases. This CDR3 reads CASSLTPQLKNSGANVLTF. Written as DNA, the CDR3 is TGTGCCAGCAGCTTAACCCCACAGCTCAAGAACTCTGGGGCCAACGTCCTGACTTTC. Drawing the rest from reference TRBV7-6 and TRBJ2-6, the complete variable domain is GAGVSQSPRYKVTKRGQDVALRCDPISGHVSLYWYRQALGQGPEFLTYFNYEAQQDKSGLPNDRFSAERPEGSISTLTIQRTEQRDSAMYRCASSLTPQLKNSGANVLTFGAGSRLTVL.

The chain uses TRBV5-4 and TRBJ1-2; TRBD1 matches 8 bases. Germline CDR1 SGHNT, CDR2 YYREEE (reference sequence). The CDR3 is 15 amino acids. V gave up 1 base and J gave up 7 bases; unmatched junction bases: 9. The CDR3 DNA reads TGTGCCAGCAGCTTGAAAGGACAGGGAACTATTGGCTACACCTTC. As protein: CASSLKGQGTIGYTF.

The V and J genes are TRBV4-3 and TRBJ1-5; TRBD1 might be the D (5 bases). The V gene's germline CDR1 is LGHNA and CDR2 YSLEER. Trimming removed 1 base at V and 5 bases at J, with 12 bases between. The CDR3 spans 15 residues. The CDR3 DNA follows: TGCGCCAGCAGCCAAGCCGACAGTACCGATCAGCCCCAGCATTTT. It is translated as CASSQADSTDQPQHF.

The gene calls are TRBV7-8 and TRBJ1-2; D uncertain. The germline gives CDR1 SGHVS, CDR2 FQNEAQ. V was clipped by 5 bases and J by 6 bases, with 16 bases between them. This CDR3 is 14 amino acids long. CDR3 bases: TGTGCCAGCAGCCAAAGCGGGAGCGGGGATGGCTACACCTTC. Protein: CASSQSGSGDGYTF.

This chain links TRBV5-6 with TRBJ2-6; a weak D match, TRBD1 (6 bases). Trimming shortened V by 4 bases and J by 0 bases, and 11 bases separated the two germline ends. The CDR3 has 16 amino acids. Germline V gives CDR1 SGHDT, CDR2 YYEEEE. CDR3 protein: CASSQTGISGANVLTF. The DNA of the CDR3 is TGTGCCAGCAGCCAGACAGGAATCTCTGGGGCCAACGTCCTGACTTTC.